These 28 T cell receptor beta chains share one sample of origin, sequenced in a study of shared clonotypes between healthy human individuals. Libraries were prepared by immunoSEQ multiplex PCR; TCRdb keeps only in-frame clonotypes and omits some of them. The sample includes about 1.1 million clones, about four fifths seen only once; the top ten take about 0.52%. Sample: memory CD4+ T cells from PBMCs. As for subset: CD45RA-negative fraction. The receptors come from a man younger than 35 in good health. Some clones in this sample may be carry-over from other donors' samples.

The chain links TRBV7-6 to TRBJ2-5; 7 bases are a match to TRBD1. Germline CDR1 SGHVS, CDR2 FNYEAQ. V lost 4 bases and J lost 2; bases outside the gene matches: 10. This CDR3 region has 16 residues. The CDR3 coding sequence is TGTGCCAGCAGCTCACCTCCGGGACAGCTACAAGAGACCCAGTACTTC. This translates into CASSSPPGQLQETQYF.

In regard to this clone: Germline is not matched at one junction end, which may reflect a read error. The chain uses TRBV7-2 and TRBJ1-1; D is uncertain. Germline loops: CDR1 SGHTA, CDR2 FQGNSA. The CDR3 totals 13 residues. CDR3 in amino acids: CASSLAVDSRCVF. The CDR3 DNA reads TGTGCCAGCAGCTTAGCGGTCGATTCACGGTGCGTCTTT.

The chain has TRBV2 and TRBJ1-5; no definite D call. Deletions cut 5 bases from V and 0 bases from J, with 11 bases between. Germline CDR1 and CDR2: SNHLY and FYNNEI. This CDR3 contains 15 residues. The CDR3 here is CASSLDTYSNQPQHF. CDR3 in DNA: TGTGCCAGCAGTCTCGACACCTATAGCAATCAGCCCCAGCATTTT.

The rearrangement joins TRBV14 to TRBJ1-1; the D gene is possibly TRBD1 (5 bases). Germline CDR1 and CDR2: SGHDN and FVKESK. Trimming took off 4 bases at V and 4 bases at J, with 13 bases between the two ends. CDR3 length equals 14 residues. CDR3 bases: TGTGCCAGCAGCCCACAGGTGGGGGTCACTGAAGCTTTCTTT. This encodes CASSPQVGVTEAFF.

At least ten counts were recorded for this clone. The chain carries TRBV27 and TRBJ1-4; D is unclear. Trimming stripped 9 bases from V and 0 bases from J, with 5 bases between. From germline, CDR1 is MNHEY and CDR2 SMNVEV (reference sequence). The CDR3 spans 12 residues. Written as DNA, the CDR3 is TGTGCCAGGGATGCAACTAATGAAAAACTGTTTTTT. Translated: CARDATNEKLFF.

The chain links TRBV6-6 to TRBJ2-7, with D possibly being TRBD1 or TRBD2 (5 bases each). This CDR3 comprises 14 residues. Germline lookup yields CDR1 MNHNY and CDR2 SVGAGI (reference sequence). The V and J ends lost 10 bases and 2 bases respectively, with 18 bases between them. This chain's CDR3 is CATRVEGPTYEQYF. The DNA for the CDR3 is TGTGCCACCAGGGTCGAGGGGCCCACCTACGAGCAGTACTTC.

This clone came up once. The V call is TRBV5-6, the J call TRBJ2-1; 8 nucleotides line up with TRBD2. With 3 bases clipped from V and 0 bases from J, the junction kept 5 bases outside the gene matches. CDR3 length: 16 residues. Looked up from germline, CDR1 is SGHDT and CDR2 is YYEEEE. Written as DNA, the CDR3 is TGTGCCAGCAGCTCGGGGGGGCCGCACTCCTACAATGAGCAGTTCTTC. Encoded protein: CASSSGGPHSYNEQFF.

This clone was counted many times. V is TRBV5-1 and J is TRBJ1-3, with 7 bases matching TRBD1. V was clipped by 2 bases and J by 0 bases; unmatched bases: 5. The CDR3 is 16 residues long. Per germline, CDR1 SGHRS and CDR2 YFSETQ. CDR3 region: CASSFQGVSSGNTIYF. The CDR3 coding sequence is TGCGCCAGCAGCTTTCAGGGGGTCTCCTCTGGAAACACCATATATTTT. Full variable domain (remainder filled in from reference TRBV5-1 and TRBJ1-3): KAGVTQTPRYLIKTRGQQVTLSCSPISGHRSVSWYQQTPGQGLQFLFEYFSETQRNKGNFPGRFSGRQFSNSRSEMNVSTLELGDSALYLCASSFQGVSSGNTIYFGEGSWLTVV.

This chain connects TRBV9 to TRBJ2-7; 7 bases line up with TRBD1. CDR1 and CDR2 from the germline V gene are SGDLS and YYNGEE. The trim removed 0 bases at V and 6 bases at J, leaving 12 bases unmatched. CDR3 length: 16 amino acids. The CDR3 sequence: CASSVGPTGESPEQYF. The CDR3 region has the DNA TGTGCCAGCAGCGTAGGCCCCACAGGGGAATCCCCCGAGCAGTACTTC.

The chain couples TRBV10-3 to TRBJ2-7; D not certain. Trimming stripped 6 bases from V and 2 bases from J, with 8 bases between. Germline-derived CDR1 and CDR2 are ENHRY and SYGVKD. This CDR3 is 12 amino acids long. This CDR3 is CAISIGTYEQYF. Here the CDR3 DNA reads TGTGCCATCAGCATAGGCACCTACGAGCAGTACTTC.

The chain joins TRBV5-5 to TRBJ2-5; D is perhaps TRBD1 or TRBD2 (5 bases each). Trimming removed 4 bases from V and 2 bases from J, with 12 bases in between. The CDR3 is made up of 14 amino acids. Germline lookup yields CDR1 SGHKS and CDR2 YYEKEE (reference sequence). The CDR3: CASSHSEGQETQYF. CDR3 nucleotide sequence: TGTGCCAGCAGCCATTCTGAGGGGCAAGAGACCCAGTACTTC.

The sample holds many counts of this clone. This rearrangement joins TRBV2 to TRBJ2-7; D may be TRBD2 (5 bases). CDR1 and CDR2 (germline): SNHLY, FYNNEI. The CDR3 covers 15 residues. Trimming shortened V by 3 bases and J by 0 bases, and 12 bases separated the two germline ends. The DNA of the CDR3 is TGTGCCAGCAGTGACTCAGCGGCGAACTCCTACGAGCAGTACTTC. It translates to CASSDSAANSYEQYF.

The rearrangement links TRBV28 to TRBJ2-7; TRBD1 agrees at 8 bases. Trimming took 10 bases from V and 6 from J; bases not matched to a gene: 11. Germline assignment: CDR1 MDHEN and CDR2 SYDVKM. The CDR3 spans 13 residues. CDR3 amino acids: CATYDRGLSEQYF. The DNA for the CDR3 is TGTGCCACCTACGACAGGGGCCTCTCCGAGCAGTACTTC. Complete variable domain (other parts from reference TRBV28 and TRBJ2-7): DVKVTQSSRYLVKRTGEKVFLECVQDMDHENMFWYRQDPGLGLRLIYFSYDVKMKEKGDIPEGYSVSREKKERFSLILESASTNQTSMYLCATYDRGLSEQYFGPGTRLTVT.

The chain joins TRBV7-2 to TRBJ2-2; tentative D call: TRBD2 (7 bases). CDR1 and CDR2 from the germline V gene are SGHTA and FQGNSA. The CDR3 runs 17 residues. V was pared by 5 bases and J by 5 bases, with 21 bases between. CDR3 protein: CASSLSFQGGGTGELFF. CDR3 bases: TGTGCCAGCAGCCTCTCCTTCCAAGGGGGAGGGACCGGGGAGCTGTTTTTT. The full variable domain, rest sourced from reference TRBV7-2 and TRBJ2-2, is GAGVSQSPSNKVTEKGKDVELRCDPISGHTALYWYRQSLGQGLEFLIYFQGNSAPDKSGLPSDRFSAERTGGSVSTLTIQRTQQEDSAVYLCASSLSFQGGGTGELFFGEGSRLTVL.

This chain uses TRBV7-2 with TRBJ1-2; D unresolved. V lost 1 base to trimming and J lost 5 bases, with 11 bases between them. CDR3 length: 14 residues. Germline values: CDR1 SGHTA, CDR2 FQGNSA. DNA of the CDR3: TGTGCCAGCAGCTTAGGGACGGACTTATATGGCTACACCTTC. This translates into CASSLGTDLYGYTF.

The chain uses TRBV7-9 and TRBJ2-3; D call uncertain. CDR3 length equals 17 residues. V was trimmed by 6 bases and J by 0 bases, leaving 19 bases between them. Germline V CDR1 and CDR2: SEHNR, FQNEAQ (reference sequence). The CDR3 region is CASSHSRLPTSTDTQYF. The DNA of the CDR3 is TGTGCCAGCAGTCACTCGAGACTCCCTACCAGCACAGATACGCAGTATTTT.

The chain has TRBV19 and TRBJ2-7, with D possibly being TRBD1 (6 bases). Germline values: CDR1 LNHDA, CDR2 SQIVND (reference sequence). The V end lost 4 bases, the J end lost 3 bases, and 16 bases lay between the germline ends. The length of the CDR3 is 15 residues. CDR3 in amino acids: CASSTTGLGGYEQYF. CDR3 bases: TGTGCCAGTAGTACCACAGGCCTAGGGGGCTACGAGCAGTACTTC.

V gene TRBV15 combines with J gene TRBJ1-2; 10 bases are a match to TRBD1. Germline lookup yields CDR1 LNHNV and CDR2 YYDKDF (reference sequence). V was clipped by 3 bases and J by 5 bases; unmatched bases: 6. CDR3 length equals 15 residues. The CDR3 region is CATSSDRGLWYGYTF. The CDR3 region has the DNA TGTGCCACCAGCAGCGACAGGGGGCTTTGGTATGGCTACACCTTC.

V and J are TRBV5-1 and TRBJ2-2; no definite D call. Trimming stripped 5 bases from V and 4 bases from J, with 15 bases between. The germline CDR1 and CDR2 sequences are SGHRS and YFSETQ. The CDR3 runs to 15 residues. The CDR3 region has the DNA TGCGCCAGCAGGATGGGCTTCCCGGGCACCGGGGAGCTGTTTTTT. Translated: CASRMGFPGTGELFF.

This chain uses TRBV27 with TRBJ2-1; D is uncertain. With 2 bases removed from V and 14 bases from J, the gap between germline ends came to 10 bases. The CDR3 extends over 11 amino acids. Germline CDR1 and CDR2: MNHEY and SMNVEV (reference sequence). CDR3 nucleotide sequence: TGTGCCAGCAGTTTAAACGCCGAGGAGTTCTTC. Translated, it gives CASSLNAEEFF.

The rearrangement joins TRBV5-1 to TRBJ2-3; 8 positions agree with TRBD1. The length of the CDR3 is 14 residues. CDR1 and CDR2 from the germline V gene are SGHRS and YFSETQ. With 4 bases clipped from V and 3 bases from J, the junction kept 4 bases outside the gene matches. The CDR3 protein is CASSQDRETDTQYF. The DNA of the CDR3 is TGCGCCAGCAGCCAGGACAGGGAAACAGATACGCAGTATTTT.

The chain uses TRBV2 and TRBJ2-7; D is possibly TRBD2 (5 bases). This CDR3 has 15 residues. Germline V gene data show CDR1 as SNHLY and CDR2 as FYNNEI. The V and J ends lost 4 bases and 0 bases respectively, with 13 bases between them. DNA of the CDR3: TGTGCCAGCAGTGTGGAGGCTAAGAGCTCCTACGAGCAGTACTTC. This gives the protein CASSVEAKSSYEQYF.

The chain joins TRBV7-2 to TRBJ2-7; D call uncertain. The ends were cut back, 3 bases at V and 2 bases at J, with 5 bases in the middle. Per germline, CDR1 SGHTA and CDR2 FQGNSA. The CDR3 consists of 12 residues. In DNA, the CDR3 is TGTGCCAGCAGCTTCAAACCCTACGAGCAGTACTTC. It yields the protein CASSFKPYEQYF.

CDR3 residues: CASSQETGRFHEQYF. DNA for the CDR3: TGCGCCAGCAGCCAAGAGACGGGAAGGTTCCACGAGCAGTACTTC. The chain is built from TRBV4-3 and TRBJ2-7, with D possibly being TRBD2 (5 bases). The CDR3 has 15 residues. CDR1 is LGHNA and CDR2 is YSLEER in the germline V gene. V lost 0 bases to trimming and J lost 5 bases, with 14 bases between them.

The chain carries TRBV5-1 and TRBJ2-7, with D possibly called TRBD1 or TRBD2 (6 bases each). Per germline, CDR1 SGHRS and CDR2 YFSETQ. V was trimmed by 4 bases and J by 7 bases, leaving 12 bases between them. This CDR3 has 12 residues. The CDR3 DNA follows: TGCGCCAGCAGCGTACTAGGGGGGGAGCAGTACTTC. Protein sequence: CASSVLGGEQYF.

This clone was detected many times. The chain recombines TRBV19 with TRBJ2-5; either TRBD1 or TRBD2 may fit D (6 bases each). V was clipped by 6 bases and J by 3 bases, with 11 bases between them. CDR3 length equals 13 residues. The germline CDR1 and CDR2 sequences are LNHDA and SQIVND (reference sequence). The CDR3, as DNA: TGTGCCAGTAGAAAAAGGGGGGAAGAGACCCAGTACTTC. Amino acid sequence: CASRKRGEETQYF. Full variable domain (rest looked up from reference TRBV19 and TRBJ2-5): DGGITQSPKYLFRKEGQNVTLSCEQNLNHDAMYWYRQDPGQGLRLIYYSQIVNDFQKGDIAEGYSVSREKKESFPLTVTSAQKNPTAFYLCASRKRGEETQYFGPGTRLLVL.

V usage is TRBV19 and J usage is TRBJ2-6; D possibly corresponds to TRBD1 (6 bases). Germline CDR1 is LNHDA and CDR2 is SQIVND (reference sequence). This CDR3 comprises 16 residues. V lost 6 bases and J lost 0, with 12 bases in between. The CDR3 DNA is TGTGCCAGTAGCAATACAGGGTTCTCTGGGGCCAACGTCCTGACTTTC. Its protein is CASSNTGFSGANVLTF.

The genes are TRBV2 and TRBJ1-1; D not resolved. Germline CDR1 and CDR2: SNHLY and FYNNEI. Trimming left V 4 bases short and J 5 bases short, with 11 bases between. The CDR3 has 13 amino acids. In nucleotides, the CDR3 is TGTGCCAGCAGTGGGTTTCGAGGGACTGAAGCTTTCTTT. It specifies CASSGFRGTEAFF.